Below, 20 T cell receptor beta chains from the same sample are listed, as sequenced in a study of T cell responses to AZD1222 COVID-19 vaccine. Generated by immunoSEQ multiplex PCR, the TCRdb table keeps only in-frame clones and is missing some. The sample lists about 180,000 clones, 90% to 95% occurring once. The sample consisted of peripheral blood, taken 28 days after the second AZD1222 dose. These receptors were collected from an adult who received the AZD1222 COVID-19 vaccine.

This chain links TRBV3-1 (or the pseudogene TRBV3-2) with TRBJ2-3; the D is unclear. From germline, CDR1 is LGHDT and CDR2 YNNKEL (reference sequence). Trimming stripped 1 base from V and 1 base from J, with 3 bases between. CDR3 length: 13 amino acids. For the CDR3, the DNA is TGTGCCAGCAGCCAAGCGGGCACAGATACGCAGTATTTT. It translates to CASSQAGTDTQYF.

The chain links TRBV10-3 to TRBJ2-7; the match to TRBD1 covers 8 bases. Germline CDR1 ENHRY, CDR2 SYGVKD. This CDR3 spans 15 amino acids. V dropped 6 bases and J dropped 3; count of bases not matched to a gene: 10. The DNA for the CDR3 is TGTGCCATCAGAGTAGACAGGGGCGCTGACTACGAGCAGTACTTC. The encoded protein is CAIRVDRGADYEQYF.

The sample holds a few counts of this clone. The chain carries TRBV5-4 and TRBJ2-5, with D unresolved. The germline gives CDR1 SGHNT, CDR2 YYREEE (reference sequence). The CDR3 length is 13 residues. Trimming stripped 3 bases from V and 1 base from J, with 7 bases between. The CDR3 DNA reads TGTGCCAGCAGCTGGGATGTCCAAGAGACCCAGTACTTC. It specifies CASSWDVQETQYF.

The chain couples TRBV4-1 to TRBJ1-6; no firm D call. Germline lookup yields CDR1 MGHRA and CDR2 YSYEKL. Trimming shortened V by 2 bases and J by 7 bases, and 9 bases separated the two germline ends. This CDR3 spans 14 amino acids. CDR3 nucleotide sequence: TGCGCCAGCAGCCAACAGAACCTCAATTCACCCCTCCACTTT. The encoded protein is CASSQQNLNSPLHF.

The gene calls are TRBV10-3 and TRBJ2-7; D call uncertain. In germline, CDR1 is ENHRY, CDR2 SYGVKD. Trimming stripped 6 bases from V and 7 bases from J, with 13 bases between. CDR3 length equals 12 residues. CDR3 protein: CAISPNRGEQYF. CDR3 sequence (DNA): TGTGCCATCAGCCCTAACCGTGGGGAGCAGTACTTC.

The chain combines TRBV7-2 with TRBJ2-7, with D maybe TRBD2 (8 bases). CDR1 SGHTA and CDR2 FQGNSA come from the germline V gene. The CDR3 is 15 residues long. Trimming removed 6 bases from V and 4 bases from J, with 19 bases in between. CDR3 in amino acids: CASSQTGGGEYEQYF. The DNA for the CDR3 is TGTGCCAGCAGTCAAACGGGAGGGGGCGAGTACGAGCAGTACTTC.

V usage is TRBV19 and J usage is TRBJ2-5; TRBD1 might be the D (5 bases). The V gene's germline CDR1 is LNHDA and CDR2 SQIVND (reference sequence). CDR3 length: 14 amino acids. Trimming took off 4 bases at V and 0 bases at J, with 9 bases between the two ends. CDR3 DNA sequence: TGTGCCAGTAGTACTTCAGGGAACCAAGAGACCCAGTACTTC. The encoded protein is CASSTSGNQETQYF.

The chain recombines TRBV29-1 with TRBJ1-5, with 8 bases that match TRBD1. Germline CDR1 and CDR2: SQVTM and ANQGSEA. The CDR3 consists of 13 residues. Trimming removed 6 bases from V and 4 bases from J; junction bases left unmatched: 5. The CDR3 DNA is TGCAGCGTCTCACAGGGGGAGAATCAGCCCCAGCATTTT. This codes for CSVSQGENQPQHF.

This rearrangement joins TRBV2 to TRBJ2-7, with 7 nucleotides matching TRBD2. This CDR3 spans 14 amino acids. In germline, CDR1 is SNHLY, CDR2 FYNNEI. V dropped 10 bases and J dropped 5; count of bases not matched to a gene: 14. Written as DNA, the CDR3 is TGTGCCATCGGGACTACAAGACCGGTCGACGAGCAGTACTTC. Encoded protein: CAIGTTRPVDEQYF.

The chain carries TRBV7-2 and TRBJ2-5, with D uncertain. The length of the CDR3 is 16 residues. V lost 0 bases, J lost 4 bases, and 15 bases lay in between. Per the germline V gene, CDR1 is SGHTA and CDR2 is FQGNSA. This CDR3 is CASSLANPLPAETQYF. The CDR3 DNA reads TGTGCCAGCAGCTTAGCGAATCCACTCCCAGCAGAGACCCAGTACTTC.

CDR3 amino acids: CASSSQAGTGVDTIYF. Here the CDR3 DNA reads TGTGCCAGCAGCTCCCAGGCGGGGACAGGGGTGGACACCATATATTTT. The chain employs TRBV28 and TRBJ1-3; 10 bases line up with TRBD1. The CDR3 consists of 16 residues. The ends lost 6 bases at V and 8 bases at J; junction bases unmatched: 13. CDR1 is MDHEN, CDR2 SYDVKM, per germline.

This clone was observed once. The V gene is TRBV7-2, the J gene TRBJ2-1; 10 nucleotides agree with TRBD2. The CDR3 spans 15 residues. The J segment lost 2 bases and the V segment lost 4 bases, leaving 2 bases of the junction unmatched. Germline V gene lookup returns CDR1 SGHTA and CDR2 FQGNSA. The CDR3 bases are TGTGCCAGCAGCTCCGGACTAGCGGCCTACAATGAGCAGTTCTTC. Protein sequence: CASSSGLAAYNEQFF.

This chain uses TRBV5-4 with TRBJ2-2; the match to TRBD1 covers 9 bases. V lost 4 bases to trimming and J lost 4 bases; unmatched junction nucleotides: 8. The CDR3 has 16 residues. Germline V gene sequence: CDR1 SGHNT, CDR2 YYREEE (reference sequence). The CDR3 spells CASSISRTGVTGELFF. The DNA of the CDR3 is TGTGCCAGCAGCATATCCAGGACAGGGGTCACCGGGGAGCTGTTTTTT.

The rearrangement uses TRBV4-1 and TRBJ2-7; D unclear. There are 14 residues in the CDR3. Between the trimmed V and J ends, which lost 1 base and 0 bases, there was a span of 7 bases. CDR1 and CDR2 from the germline V gene are MGHRA and YSYEKL. The CDR3 spells CASSQGPGSYEQYF. The CDR3 coding sequence is TGCGCCAGCAGCCAAGGACCTGGCTCCTACGAGCAGTACTTC.

The chain has TRBV5-1 and TRBJ2-3, with 11 bases matching TRBD2. The CDR3 contains 16 residues. In germline, CDR1 is SGHRS, CDR2 YFSETQ. J lost 5 bases, V lost 0 bases, and 5 bases had no gene match. CDR3 coding DNA: TGCGCCAGCAGCTTGGTTACTAGCGGGAGCGTAGATACGCAGTATTTT. Protein product: CASSLVTSGSVDTQYF.

J is TRBJ2-3 and V is TRBV5-6; D possibly corresponds to TRBD1 (6 bases). Germline loops: CDR1 SGHDT, CDR2 YYEEEE. Trimming removed 4 bases from V and 3 bases from J, with 12 bases in between. CDR3 length: 14 amino acids. The CDR3: CASSTDRRTDTQYF. The CDR3 DNA is TGTGCCAGCAGCACGGACAGACGGACAGATACGCAGTATTTT.

This sequence joins TRBV19 and TRBJ1-3; 8 nucleotides align to TRBD1. Unmatched junction bases numbered 3, after V lost 1 base and J lost 7 bases. Germline V lookup: CDR1 LNHDA, CDR2 SQIVND (reference sequence). CDR3 length equals 14 residues. The CDR3, as DNA: TGTGCCAGTAGTATAGCCGGGACAGGTAACACCATATATTTT. This codes for CASSIAGTGNTIYF. The entire variable domain, with the rest obtained from reference TRBV19 and TRBJ1-3, is as follows: DGGITQSPKYLFRKEGQNVTLSCEQNLNHDAMYWYRQDPGQGLRLIYYSQIVNDFQKGDIAEGYSVSREKKESFPLTVTSAQKNPTAFYLCASSIAGTGNTIYFGEGSWLTVV.

The CDR3 nucleotides are TGTGCCAGCAGCCCCATGGGCGCCTATAATTCACCCCTCCACTTT. This translates into CASSPMGAYNSPLHF. The chain links TRBV5-6 to TRBJ1-6; D remains ambiguous. V was clipped by 4 bases and J by 2 bases, with 10 bases between them. Germline V gives CDR1 SGHDT, CDR2 YYEEEE. The CDR3 runs 15 residues. The full variable domain, in which reference TRBV5-6 and TRBJ1-6 provide the parts outside the CDR3, is DAGVTQSPTHLIKTRGQQVTLRCSPKSGHDTVSWYQQALGQGPQFIFQYYEEEERQRGNFPDRFSGHQFPNYSSELNVNALLLGDSALYLCASSPMGAYNSPLHFGNGTRLTVT.

The rearrangement links TRBV7-9 to TRBJ1-1; 7 bases fit TRBD1. This CDR3 region has 14 residues. Trimming removed 6 bases from V and 3 bases from J; junction bases left unmatched: 7. The V gene's germline CDR1 is SEHNR and CDR2 FQNEAQ (reference sequence). The CDR3 DNA sequence: TGTGCCAGCAGACTACAGGGGAGAGACACTGAAGCTTTCTTT. It codes for CASRLQGRDTEAFF. Complete variable domain (other parts from reference TRBV7-9 and TRBJ1-1): DTGVSQNPRHKITKRGQNVTFRCDPISEHNRLYWYRQTLGQGPEFLTYFQNEAQLEKSRLLSDRFSAERPKGSFSTLEIQRTEQGDSAMYLCASRLQGRDTEAFFGQGTRLTVV.

This chain joins TRBV18 and TRBJ1-1, with D unresolved. Germline values: CDR1 KGHSH, CDR2 LQKENI. The ends were cut back, 2 bases at V and 5 bases at J, with 6 bases in the middle. The CDR3 totals 12 residues. The CDR3 DNA sequence: TGTGCCAGCTCACCAGTGGGAACTGAAGCTTTCTTT. Residues: CASSPVGTEAFF.